The 27 T cell receptor beta chains reported below all come from one sample, sequenced in a study of neurological immune-mediated disorders. From the 5' RACE reads, TCRdb called clonotypes with MiXCR, one entry per CDR3 protein. The data contain around 20,000 distinct CDR3 sequences, about an eighth of them seen just once; the ten biggest clones take up 13%. Sequences were obtained from PBMCs. Receptors originate from a woman aged 60-75 years with HTLV-1-associated myelopathy (HAM/TSP).

Many counts were recorded for this clonotype. The chain combines TRBV20-1 with TRBJ2-1; D is ambiguous. Germline assignment: CDR1 DFQATT and CDR2 SNEGSKA (reference sequence). The CDR3 runs 10 residues. Trimming pared 7 bases from V and 4 bases from J, leaving 5 bases between. CDR3 nucleotide sequence: TGCAGTGTTTTATACAATGAGCAGTTCTTC. Its protein product is CSVLYNEQFF.

DNA of the CDR3: TGTGCCACGGGACAGGTGGGCAATGAAGCTTTCTTT. The encoded protein is CATGQVGNEAFF. This rearrangement joins TRBV6-1 to TRBJ1-1, with TRBD1 identical over 8 bases. This CDR3 spans 12 amino acids. CDR1 and CDR2 from the germline V gene are MNHNS and SASEGT. V lost 10 bases and J lost 7; bases outside the gene matches: 8.

This clonotype is termed medium-sized (0.01 to 0.1%). The chain has TRBV7-9 and TRBJ2-6; 8 bases agree with TRBD1. V was clipped by 3 bases and J by 3 bases; unmatched bases: 10. Looked up from germline, CDR1 is SEHNR and CDR2 is FQNEAQ (reference sequence). CDR3 size: 18 residues. In nucleotides, the CDR3 is TGTGCCAGCAGCTTCTGGGACAGGTCAGATGGTGGGGCCAACGTCCTGACTTTC. The encoded protein is CASSFWDRSDGGANVLTF.

This clonotype occurred many times. The chain uses TRBV20-1 and TRBJ1-2; 10 nucleotides align to TRBD1. Losses at the gene ends were 6 bases for V and 4 bases for J; bases not matched to a gene: 2. The CDR3 totals 12 residues. CDR1 DFQATT and CDR2 SNEGSKA come from the germline V gene (reference sequence). For the CDR3, the DNA is TGCAGTGCGACAGGGGGCGGCTATGGCTACACCTTC. Amino acid sequence: CSATGGGYGYTF.

Notes on this clonotype: The limits of the CDR3 on the DNA are not certain, so only TCRdb's listed CDR3 is given. This chain joins TRBV29-1 and TRBJ2-3; the D call TRBD1 from the table was never checked on the DNA. Germline V gives CDR1 SQVTM, CDR2 ANQGSEA. The CDR3 spans 22 amino acids, including both terminal residues. This CDR3 is CSTGAGRAYEQYFGPGTHTQYF.

This clonotype was recorded at least ten times. The chain carries TRBV15 and TRBJ2-1; D is undetermined. This CDR3 is built from 14 residues. The V gene lost 0 bases and the J gene lost 7 bases, with 10 bases spanning the gap. Germline values: CDR1 LNHNV, CDR2 YYDKDF (reference sequence). The CDR3 sequence is CATSRDRQRNEQFF. CDR3 DNA: TGTGCCACCAGCAGAGATCGGCAGAGGAATGAGCAGTTCTTC.

This clonotype appeared many times. The gene calls are TRBV5-1 and TRBJ2-7, with 7 bases matching TRBD1. The ends lost 3 bases at V and 0 bases at J; junction bases unmatched: 9. CDR1 is SGHRS, CDR2 YFSETQ, per germline. The CDR3 covers 16 residues. The CDR3, as DNA: TGCGCCAGCAGCTCTCCGGGACAGTTAAGCTCCTACGAGCAGTACTTC. The encoded protein is CASSSPGQLSSYEQYF.

The genes are TRBV4-3 and TRBJ2-7, with D perhaps TRBD2 (6 bases). Germline-derived CDR1 and CDR2 are LGHNA and YSLEER. V dropped 0 bases and J dropped 0 bases, with 12 bases sitting between them. The CDR3 contains 16 residues. CDR3 sequence reads: CASSQEIGGSSYEQYF. The CDR3 coding sequence is TGCGCCAGCAGCCAAGAAATAGGAGGGAGCTCCTACGAGCAGTACTTC.

This clonotype showed up many times. The V gene is TRBV4-1, the J gene TRBJ2-7; D might be TRBD2 (5 bases). In germline, CDR1 is MGHRA, CDR2 YSYEKL. Trimming left V 4 bases short and J 0 bases short, with 19 bases between. CDR3 length equals 17 residues. CDR3 region: CASSPPTPSGSSYEQYF. The CDR3 nucleotides are TGCGCCAGCAGCCCACCGACCCCCAGCGGAAGCTCCTACGAGCAGTACTTC.

Ten or more counts support this clonotype. The chain is built from TRBV18 and TRBJ1-1, with 8 bases aligning to TRBD1. CDR1 and CDR2 (germline): KGHSH, LQKENI. The CDR3 runs 15 residues. The J segment lost 0 bases and the V segment lost 4 bases, leaving 4 bases of the junction unmatched. In DNA, the CDR3 is TGTGCCAGCTCACGGGCAGGGGGCATGAACACTGAAGCTTTCTTT. As protein: CASSRAGGMNTEAFF. The full variable domain, its missing parts supplied by reference TRBV18 and TRBJ1-1, is NAGVMQNPRHLVRRRGQEARLRCSPMKGHSHVYWYRQLPEEGLKFMVYLQKENIIDESGMPKERFSAEFPKEGPSILRIQQVVRGDSAAYFCASSRAGGMNTEAFFGQGTRLTVV.

This clonotype was picked up a small number of times. The chain couples TRBV5-4 to TRBJ2-2; TRBD2 aligns across 9 bases. The CDR3 covers 16 residues. V gave up 3 bases and J gave up 5 bases; unmatched junction bases: 8. Germline assignment: CDR1 SGHNT and CDR2 YYREEE (reference sequence). The CDR3 reads CASSWLTSGKTGELFF. In nucleotides, the CDR3 is TGTGCCAGCAGCTGGCTGACTAGCGGAAAGACCGGGGAGCTGTTTTTT.

This clonotype has a handful of counts. The V and J genes are TRBV3-1 and TRBJ1-6; 11 nucleotides agree with TRBD1. Germline loops: CDR1 LGHDT, CDR2 YNNKEL (reference sequence). V dropped 1 base and J dropped 11; count of bases not matched to a gene: 10. The CDR3 length is 17 residues. The CDR3 region is CASSQGARTGGGPPLHF. Here the CDR3 DNA reads TGTGCCAGCAGCCAAGGAGCGAGGACAGGGGGCGGTCCACCCCTCCACTTT.

This clonotype was seen many times. This rearrangement joins TRBV4-1 to TRBJ2-7, with 8 bases fitting TRBD2. Unmatched junction bases numbered 5, after V lost 4 bases and J lost 0 bases. This CDR3 has 15 residues. The germline V gene has CDR1 MGHRA and CDR2 YSYEKL. CDR3 residues: CASSPLAGISYEQYF. DNA of the CDR3: TGCGCCAGCAGCCCGTTAGCGGGGATCTCCTACGAGCAGTACTTC.

This clonotype was detected ten times or more. The gene calls are TRBV20-1 and TRBJ2-5, with D unresolved. This CDR3 comprises 13 residues. Germline loops: CDR1 DFQATT, CDR2 SNEGSKA (reference sequence). V lost 0 bases and J lost 5, with 10 bases in between. The CDR3 protein is CSARDPGRETQYF. The CDR3 DNA is TGCAGTGCTAGAGATCCGGGCCGGGAGACCCAGTACTTC.

This clonotype showed up many times. The chain employs TRBV6-1 and TRBJ1-5; a possible D gene is TRBD1 (5 bases). The CDR3 totals 16 residues. Per the germline V gene, CDR1 is MNHNS and CDR2 is SASEGT. The V end was cut by 4 bases, the J end by 7 bases, with 20 bases between. The CDR3: CASSGVGVTWGQPQHF. The CDR3, as DNA: TGTGCCAGCAGTGGGGTGGGGGTGACCTGGGGGCAGCCCCAGCATTTT.

In its sample, this clonotype was seen many times. The CDR3 nucleotides read TGTGCCAGCAGCTTATCAGGGGGCGCTCATCAGCCCCAGCATTTT. As protein: CASSLSGGAHQPQHF. The chain has TRBV11-2 and TRBJ1-5; 8 bases map to TRBD1. CDR3 size: 15 residues. Germline V gene lookup returns CDR1 SGHAT and CDR2 FQNNGV. V was clipped by 2 bases and J by 5 bases; unmatched bases: 5.

The rearrangement joins TRBV7-2 to TRBJ2-3; D could derive from TRBD1 or TRBD2 (5 bases each). Trimming removed 3 bases from V and 6 bases from J, with 10 bases in between. Germline CDR1 and CDR2: SGHTA and FQGNSA. The CDR3 spans 13 residues. This chain's CDR3 is CASSLKWGDTQYF. CDR3 coding DNA: TGTGCCAGCAGCTTGAAGTGGGGGGATACGCAGTATTTT.

This clonotype was seen many times. V is TRBV3-1 and J is TRBJ2-7; D is uncertain. The CDR3 length is 12 residues. Germline V CDR1 and CDR2: LGHDT, YNNKEL (reference sequence). Trimming took 3 bases from V and 7 from J, leaving 10 bases between them. CDR3: CASSQMPREQYF. The CDR3 coding sequence is TGTGCCAGCAGCCAGATGCCGCGAGAGCAGTACTTC.

Only a few counts were recorded for this clonotype. The CDR3 DNA is TGTGCCACCCTGGGGGGTGTCGCGAACACCGGGGAGCTGTTTTTT. This sequence encodes CATLGGVANTGELFF. The chain joins TRBV7-9 to TRBJ2-2, with D possibly TRBD2 on 6 matching bases. Germline V lookup: CDR1 SEHNR, CDR2 FQNEAQ (reference sequence). Trimming left V 10 bases short and J 0 bases short, with 15 bases between. The CDR3 length is 15 residues.

The genes are TRBV5-1 and TRBJ2-3; no firm D call. The CDR3 covers 14 residues. Germline V gene lookup returns CDR1 SGHRS and CDR2 YFSETQ. V lost 4 bases and J lost 2, with 11 bases in between. The CDR3 DNA reads as TGCGCCAGCAGCCTATCTGGGTTCACAGATACGCAGTATTTT. It codes for CASSLSGFTDTQYF. The full variable domain, with the rest looked up from reference TRBV5-1 and TRBJ2-3, is KAGVTQTPRYLIKTRGQQVTLSCSPISGHRSVSWYQQTPGQGLQFLFEYFSETQRNKGNFPGRFSGRQFSNSRSEMNVSTLELGDSALYLCASSLSGFTDTQYFGPGTRLTVL.

This clonotype is deemed medium-sized. The chain combines TRBV20-1 with TRBJ2-3; no clear D gene. CDR1 and CDR2 (germline): DFQATT, SNEGSKA (reference sequence). The CDR3 is 16 residues long. V dropped 3 bases and J dropped 1 base, with 17 bases sitting between them. The CDR3 reads CSASQVVASGTDTQYF. CDR3 sequence (DNA): TGCAGTGCTAGTCAGGTTGTGGCTAGTGGCACAGATACGCAGTATTTT.

This sequence joins TRBV20-1 and TRBJ2-1, with D tentatively TRBD2 (5 bases). Germline-derived CDR1 and CDR2 are DFQATT and SNEGSKA (reference sequence). The CDR3 has 14 amino acids. The V end lost 4 bases, the J end lost 10 bases, and 20 bases lay between the germline ends. The CDR3 sequence is CSAIAREGLREQFF. The CDR3, as DNA: TGCAGTGCTATTGCCAGAGAGGGCCTCAGGGAGCAGTTCTTC.

In its sample, this clonotype was seen many times. V gene TRBV5-1 combines with J gene TRBJ2-3; 7 bases agree with TRBD2. J lost 5 bases, V lost 4 bases, and 7 bases had no gene match. The CDR3 has 14 residues. Per germline, CDR1 SGHRS and CDR2 YFSETQ. This chain's CDR3 is CASSRSGGIDTQYF. As DNA, the CDR3 is TGCGCCAGCAGCCGATCGGGGGGAATAGATACGCAGTATTTT.

This clonotype was seen ten or more times. J is TRBJ2-1 and V is TRBV20-1, with D perhaps being TRBD1 or TRBD2 (6 bases each). This CDR3 is 14 amino acids long. From germline, CDR1 is DFQATT and CDR2 SNEGSKA (reference sequence). V dropped 4 bases and J dropped 6 bases, with 16 bases sitting between them. CDR3 sequence reads: CSAKRGVLGNEQFF. The DNA for the CDR3 is TGCAGTGCTAAGAGGGGGGTTCTGGGCAATGAGCAGTTCTTC.

The rearrangement joins TRBV7-9 to TRBJ1-1; 9 bases map to TRBD1. The DNA end is a closer match to TRBJ1-6, so the J assignment may be wrong. The V gene's germline CDR1 is SEHNR and CDR2 FQNEAQ (reference sequence). This CDR3 has 15 amino acids. The CDR3 bases are TGTGCCAGCAGCTCGTCGACAGGGGGTCGTTCACCCCTCCACTTT. Translating gives CASSSSTGGRSPLHF.

This clonotype was picked up many times. V and J are TRBV3-1 and TRBJ2-5; D possibly matches TRBD1 or TRBD2 (5 bases each). Trimming removed 4 bases at V and 2 bases at J, with 14 bases between. The CDR3 covers 15 residues. CDR1 is LGHDT, CDR2 YNNKEL, per germline (reference sequence). CDR3 nucleotide sequence: TGTGCCAGCAGCCGGGACCTACACCGACAAGAGACCCAGTACTTC. Translated: CASSRDLHRQETQYF.

This clonotype appeared many times. The CDR3 reads CSATATGRPDTQYF. CDR3 in DNA: TGCAGTGCCACCGCAACAGGGAGGCCAGATACGCAGTATTTT. The rearrangement links TRBV20-1 to TRBJ2-3; perhaps D is TRBD1 or TRBD2 (6 bases each). Germline V gene lookup returns CDR1 DFQATT and CDR2 SNEGSKA (reference sequence). Trimming left V 6 bases short and J 4 bases short, with 17 bases between. This CDR3 is 14 amino acids long.